The sequence of this T cell receptor (beta chain) was determined in a study of PD-L1 blockade in urothelial cancer. Time point reported: pretreatment peripheral blood. This clone was observed a handful of times. The data were produced by immunoSEQ multiplex PCR, yet TCRdb's version contains in-frame clones alone and is incomplete. This sample has just over 50,000 clones, with around 74% found just once. V was pared by 5 bases and J by 6 bases, with 13 bases between. Germline CDR1 and CDR2: SGHVS and FNYEAQ. CDR3 length: 13 residues. The sequencing here drew on PBMCs, taken around atezolizumab (anti-PD-L1) treatment. This receptor was obtained from a man aged 65 to 79 with urothelial cancer. The chain recombines TRBV7-6 with TRBJ1-1; no firm D call. The CDR3 region has the DNA TGTGCCAGCAGCGCAAAGGGCGGGGCTGAAGCTTTCTTT. It encodes CASSAKGGAEAFF.